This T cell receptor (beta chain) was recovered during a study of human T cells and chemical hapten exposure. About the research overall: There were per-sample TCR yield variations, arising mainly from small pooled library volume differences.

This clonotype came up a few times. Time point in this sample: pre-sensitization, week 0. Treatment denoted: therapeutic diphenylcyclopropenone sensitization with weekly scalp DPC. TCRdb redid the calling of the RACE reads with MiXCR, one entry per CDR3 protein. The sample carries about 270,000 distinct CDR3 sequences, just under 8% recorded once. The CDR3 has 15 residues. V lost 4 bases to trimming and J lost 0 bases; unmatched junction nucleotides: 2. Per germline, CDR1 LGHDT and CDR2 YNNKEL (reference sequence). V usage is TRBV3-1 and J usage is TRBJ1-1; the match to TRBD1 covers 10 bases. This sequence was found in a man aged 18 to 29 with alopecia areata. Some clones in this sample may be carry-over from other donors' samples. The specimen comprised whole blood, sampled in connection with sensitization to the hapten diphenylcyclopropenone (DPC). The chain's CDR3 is CASSRDRGLNTEAFF. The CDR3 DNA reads TGTGCCAGCAGCCGGGACAGGGGACTGAACACTGAAGCTTTCTTT.